These 18 T cell receptor beta chains share one sample of origin, sequenced in a study of blood T cells in healthy people across ages. Through a sample-barcoded 5' primer and a J-beta primer mix, a second PCR was run for 7 to 11 cycles. From the 5' RACE reads, TCRdb called clonotypes with MiXCR, one entry per CDR3 protein. The sample records over 1,300,000 distinct CDR3 sequences, 59% being singletons. The sequencing input was blood. The receptor source for this set is a man younger than 35 in good health.

About this clonotype itself: A read error may account for a junction end that differs from germline. The chain is built from TRBV3-1 and TRBJ2-3; TRBD2 agrees at 8 bases. Germline V CDR1 and CDR2: LGHDT, YNNKEL (reference sequence). There are 19 residues in the CDR3. The CDR3: CVSSPSGGLAGGLADTQYF. CDR3 DNA sequence: TGTGTCAGCAGCCCGAGCGGGGGTCTGGCTGGCGGTTTAGCAGATACGCAGTATTTT.

The DNA for the CDR3 is TGCGCCAGCAGCCAAGTCTTCGGGGACACTGAAGCTTTCTTT. Translating it yields CASSQVFGDTEAFF. The V and J genes are TRBV4-1 and TRBJ1-1, with D unclear. The CDR3 runs 14 residues. The V gene lost 1 base and the J gene lost 3 bases, with 9 bases spanning the gap. Germline-derived CDR1 and CDR2 are MGHRA and YSYEKL.

This clonotype was counted only a few times. DNA of the CDR3: TGCGCCAGCAGTGAGTCAACTGACTCCACAGATACGCAGTATTTT. It yields the protein CASSESTDSTDTQYF. This chain joins TRBV10-2 and TRBJ2-3; no clear D gene. V lost 0 bases, J lost 2 bases, and 9 bases lay in between. CDR1 WSHSY and CDR2 SAAADI come from the germline V gene. The CDR3 is 15 amino acids.

The chain links TRBV12-3 or TRBV12-4 to TRBJ1-2; D call uncertain. This CDR3 spans 14 amino acids. The V end lost 3 bases, the J end lost 1 base, and 9 bases lay between the germline ends. The CDR3 DNA follows: TGTGCCAGCAGTTTCTCCTCGATTAACTATGGCTACACCTTC. It codes for CASSFSSINYGYTF.

The chain is built from TRBV5-5 and TRBJ2-4; 7 nucleotides align to TRBD1. Trimming removed 5 bases from V and 7 bases from J; junction bases left unmatched: 6. Per germline, CDR1 SGHKS and CDR2 YYEKEE (reference sequence). The CDR3 is 13 amino acids. Here the CDR3 DNA reads TGTGCCAGCAGTCTAGACAGGGCCAACATTCAGTACTTC. This gives the protein CASSLDRANIQYF.

The V gene is TRBV5-1, the J gene TRBJ2-3; 7 bases are shared with TRBD2. The CDR3 loop spans 15 amino acids. The germline gives CDR1 SGHRS, CDR2 YFSETQ. V lost 6 bases to trimming and J lost 2 bases; unmatched junction nucleotides: 9. As DNA, the CDR3 is TGCGCCAGCACCTCCTACGGGACTACCACAGATACGCAGTATTTT. Its translation: CASTSYGTTTDTQYF.

The chain couples TRBV14 to TRBJ1-2; D remains unclear. The CDR3 is made up of 15 amino acids. The germline gives CDR1 SGHDN, CDR2 FVKESK. V lost 1 base, J lost 0 bases, and 9 bases lay in between. CDR3 bases: TGTGCCAGCAGCCAAGGTCAGCTTACTAACTATGGCTACACCTTC. Its translation is CASSQGQLTNYGYTF.

The V and J genes are TRBV20-1 and TRBJ2-7; TRBD2 agrees at 9 bases. Germline V gives CDR1 DFQATT, CDR2 SNEGSKA (reference sequence). The V and J ends lost 0 bases and 3 bases, in that order; junction bases with no gene match: 6. This CDR3 region has 15 residues. CDR3: CSARDAGGPFYEQYF. Written as DNA, the CDR3 is TGCAGTGCTAGAGATGCGGGGGGGCCCTTCTACGAGCAGTACTTC.

The chain has TRBV20-1 and TRBJ2-1; TRBD1 or TRBD2 may be the D gene (6 bases each). Trimming took off 5 bases at V and 10 bases at J, with 18 bases between the two ends. The CDR3 extends over 13 amino acids. The germline gives CDR1 DFQATT, CDR2 SNEGSKA (reference sequence). The CDR3 spells CSAQEGGFGEQFF. For the CDR3, the DNA is TGCAGTGCTCAAGAGGGGGGTTTTGGAGAGCAGTTCTTC.

This clonotype appeared once. The CDR3 DNA is TGTGCCAGCAGCTTTTACCGGGGCCTCTACAATGAGCAGTTCTTC. Translating gives CASSFYRGLYNEQFF. This rearrangement joins TRBV7-2 to TRBJ2-1; D is perhaps TRBD1 or TRBD2 (5 bases each). The CDR3 has 15 amino acids. Germline assignment: CDR1 SGHTA and CDR2 FQGNSA. V was clipped by 3 bases and J by 3 bases, with 12 bases between them.

This chain connects TRBV27 to TRBJ2-1, with D tentatively TRBD1 (5 bases). Germline-derived CDR1 and CDR2 are MNHEY and SMNVEV (reference sequence). This CDR3 comprises 13 residues. The germline V and J ends were trimmed by 6 bases and 2 bases, with 8 bases remaining between them. The DNA of the CDR3 is TGTGCCAGCAGGGGGCCCGCCTACAATGAGCAGTTCTTC. Its translation: CASRGPAYNEQFF.

V gene TRBV14 combines with J gene TRBJ2-5; D is possibly TRBD1 (6 bases). The ends were cut back, 4 bases at V and 4 bases at J, with 28 bases in the middle. This CDR3 has 19 residues. Per the germline V gene, CDR1 is SGHDN and CDR2 is FVKESK. The CDR3 DNA reads as TGTGCCAGCAGCCCGCTAAAATACAGGGAAATAACCACCCGAGAGACCCAGTACTTC. Translating gives CASSPLKYREITTRETQYF. The variable domain in full, with the rest retrieved from reference TRBV14 and TRBJ2-5, is EAGVTQFPSHSVIEKGQTVTLRCDPISGHDNLYWYRRVMGKEIKFLLHFVKESKQDESGMPNNRFLAERTGGTYSTLKVQPAELEDSGVYFCASSPLKYREITTRETQYFGPGTRLLVL.

This clonotype has only one observation. This chain links TRBV20-1 with TRBJ2-3, with TRBD1 matching 7 bases. Germline CDR1 and CDR2: DFQATT and SNEGSKA (reference sequence). V lost 6 bases and J lost 5; bases outside the gene matches: 5. This CDR3 has 12 residues. CDR3: CSAHTGEDTQYF. For the CDR3, the DNA is TGCAGTGCCCACACAGGGGAAGATACGCAGTATTTT.

V gene TRBV29-1 combines with J gene TRBJ2-5; maybe TRBD2 (5 bases). There are 13 residues in the CDR3. The germline gives CDR1 SQVTM, CDR2 ANQGSEA. V was pared by 2 bases and J by 5 bases, with 12 bases between. Written as DNA, the CDR3 is TGCAGCGTTGAATCCGATGGGGAGGAGACCCAGTACTTC. It encodes CSVESDGEETQYF.

This clonotype was detected only a few times. The rearrangement joins TRBV15 to TRBJ1-2, with 7 positions matching TRBD1. CDR1 and CDR2 from the germline V gene are LNHNV and YYDKDF (reference sequence). Germline trimming cut 2 bases from V and 6 bases from J; bases unmatched to any gene: 9. There are 15 residues in the CDR3. The CDR3 DNA is TGTGCCACCAGCAGACTGGGACGGGACAGCAATGGCTACACCTTC. Translating it yields CATSRLGRDSNGYTF.

The V call is TRBV6-5, the J call TRBJ1-2; D gene uncertain. CDR3 length: 12 amino acids. V lost 6 bases and J lost 8, with 13 bases in between. Per germline, CDR1 MNHEY and CDR2 SVGAGI. CDR3 residues: CASSHWGEGYTF. CDR3 nucleotide sequence: TGTGCCAGCAGCCACTGGGGAGAGGGCTACACCTTC.

The rearrangement uses TRBV4-2 and TRBJ1-4; TRBD1 matches 9 bases. The J segment lost 7 bases and the V segment lost 1 base, leaving 4 bases of the junction unmatched. The CDR3 runs 15 residues. Germline CDR1 reads LGHNA; CDR2 reads YNFKEQ. CDR3 bases: TGTGCCAGCAGCCAAGTCCGGGACAGGGCTGAAAAACTGTTTTTT. Translation: CASSQVRDRAEKLFF.

This chain uses TRBV12-3 or TRBV12-4 with TRBJ1-5; TRBD1 matches at 8 bases. The CDR3 is 15 residues long. V dropped 6 bases and J dropped 3; count of bases not matched to a gene: 7. CDR3 sequence: CASSPGQGDNQPQHF. The CDR3 DNA reads as TGTGCCAGCAGCCCTGGACAGGGTGACAATCAGCCCCAGCATTTT.